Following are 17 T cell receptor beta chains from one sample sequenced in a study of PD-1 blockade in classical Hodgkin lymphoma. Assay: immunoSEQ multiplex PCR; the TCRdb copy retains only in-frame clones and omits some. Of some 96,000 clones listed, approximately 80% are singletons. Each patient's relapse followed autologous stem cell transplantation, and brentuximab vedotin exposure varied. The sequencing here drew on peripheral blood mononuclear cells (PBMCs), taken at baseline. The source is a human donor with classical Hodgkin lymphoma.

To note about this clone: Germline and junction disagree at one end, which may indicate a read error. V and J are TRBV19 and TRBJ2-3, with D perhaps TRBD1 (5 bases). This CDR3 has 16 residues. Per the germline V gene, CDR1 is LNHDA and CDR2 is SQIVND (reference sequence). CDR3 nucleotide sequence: TGTGCCAGCAGTACACCAAGGCAGGGCCAGCCAGATACGCAGTATTTT. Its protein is CASSTPRQGQPDTQYF.

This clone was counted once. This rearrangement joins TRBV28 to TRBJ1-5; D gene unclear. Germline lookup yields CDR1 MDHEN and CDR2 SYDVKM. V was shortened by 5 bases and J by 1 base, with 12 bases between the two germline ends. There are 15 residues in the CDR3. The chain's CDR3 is CASSLNPVSNQPQHF. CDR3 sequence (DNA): TGTGCCAGCAGTCTTAACCCGGTGAGCAATCAGCCCCAGCATTTT.

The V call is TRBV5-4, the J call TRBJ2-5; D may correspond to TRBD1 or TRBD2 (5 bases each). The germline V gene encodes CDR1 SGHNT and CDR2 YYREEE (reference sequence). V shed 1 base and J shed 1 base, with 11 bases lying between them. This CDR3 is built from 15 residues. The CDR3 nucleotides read TGTGCCAGCAGCTTGCCGCCGGGGACCCAAGAGACCCAGTACTTC. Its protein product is CASSLPPGTQETQYF.

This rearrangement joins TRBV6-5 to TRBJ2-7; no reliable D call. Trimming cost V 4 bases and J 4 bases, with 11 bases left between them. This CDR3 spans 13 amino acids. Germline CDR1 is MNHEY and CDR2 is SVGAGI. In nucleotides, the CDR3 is TGTGCCAGCAGTTTCAGGTCGCTGTACGAGCAGTACTTC. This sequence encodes CASSFRSLYEQYF.

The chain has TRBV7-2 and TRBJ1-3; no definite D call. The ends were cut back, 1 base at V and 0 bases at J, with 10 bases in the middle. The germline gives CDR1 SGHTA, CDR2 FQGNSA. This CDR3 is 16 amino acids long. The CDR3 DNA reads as TGTGCCAGCAGCTTAGGCGGGGATAACTCTGGAAACACCATATATTTT. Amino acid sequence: CASSLGGDNSGNTIYF.

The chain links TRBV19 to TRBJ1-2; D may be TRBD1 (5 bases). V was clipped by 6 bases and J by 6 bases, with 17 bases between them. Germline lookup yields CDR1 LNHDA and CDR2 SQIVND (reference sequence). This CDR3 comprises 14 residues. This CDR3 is CASREQRTGNGYTF. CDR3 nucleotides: TGTGCCAGTAGGGAGCAACGTACAGGAAATGGCTACACCTTC.

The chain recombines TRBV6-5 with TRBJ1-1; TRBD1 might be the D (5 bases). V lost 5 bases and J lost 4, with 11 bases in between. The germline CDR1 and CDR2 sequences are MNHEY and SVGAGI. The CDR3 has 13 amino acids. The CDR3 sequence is CASSVRGTTEAFF. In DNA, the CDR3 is TGTGCCAGCAGTGTGCGCGGGACCACTGAAGCTTTCTTT.

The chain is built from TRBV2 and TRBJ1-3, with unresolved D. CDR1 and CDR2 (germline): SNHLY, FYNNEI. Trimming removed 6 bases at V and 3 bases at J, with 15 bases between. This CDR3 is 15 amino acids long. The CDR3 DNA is TGTGCCAGCAGCTCCGAGGCGGCAGGTGGAAACACCATATATTTT. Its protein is CASSSEAAGGNTIYF.

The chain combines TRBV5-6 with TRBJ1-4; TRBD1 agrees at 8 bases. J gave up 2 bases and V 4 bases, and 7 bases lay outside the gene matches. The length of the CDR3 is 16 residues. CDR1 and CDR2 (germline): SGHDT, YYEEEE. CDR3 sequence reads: CASSVGQGFTNEKLFF. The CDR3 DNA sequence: TGTGCCAGCAGCGTAGGACAGGGTTTCACTAATGAAAAACTGTTTTTT.

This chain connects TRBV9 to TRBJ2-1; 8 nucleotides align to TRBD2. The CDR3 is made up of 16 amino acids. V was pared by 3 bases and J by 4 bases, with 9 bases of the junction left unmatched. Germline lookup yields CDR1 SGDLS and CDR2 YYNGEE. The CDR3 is CASSGLQREPYNEQFF. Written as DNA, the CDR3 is TGTGCCAGCAGCGGCCTCCAGCGGGAGCCTTACAATGAGCAGTTCTTC.

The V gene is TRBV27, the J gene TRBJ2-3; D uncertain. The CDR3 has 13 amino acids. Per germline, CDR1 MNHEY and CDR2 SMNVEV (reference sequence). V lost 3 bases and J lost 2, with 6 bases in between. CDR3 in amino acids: CASSLRATDTQYF. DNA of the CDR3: TGTGCCAGCAGTTTGCGAGCCACAGATACGCAGTATTTT.

The CDR3 bases are TGTGCCAGCAGCCGAGCCGGCGGGGAGCTGTTTTTT. Translating gives CASSRAGGELFF. The rearrangement links TRBV6-6 to TRBJ2-2, with D hard to call. Germline-derived CDR1 and CDR2 are MNHNY and SVGAGI (reference sequence). V gave up 6 bases and J gave up 7 bases, with 9 bases separating them. CDR3 size: 12 residues.

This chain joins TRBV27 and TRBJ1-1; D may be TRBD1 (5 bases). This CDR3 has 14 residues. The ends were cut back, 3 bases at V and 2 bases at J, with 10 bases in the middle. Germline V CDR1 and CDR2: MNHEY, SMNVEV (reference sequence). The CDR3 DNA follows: TGTGCCAGCAGTTTTGGGGGGACTAACACTGAAGCTTTCTTT. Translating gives CASSFGGTNTEAFF.

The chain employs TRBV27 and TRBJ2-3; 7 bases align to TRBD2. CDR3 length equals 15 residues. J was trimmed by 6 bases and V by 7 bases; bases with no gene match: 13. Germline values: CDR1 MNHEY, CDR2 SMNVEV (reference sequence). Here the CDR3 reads CASKPSGPRGDTQYF. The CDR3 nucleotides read TGTGCCAGCAAACCCTCGGGGCCGCGGGGGGATACGCAGTATTTT.

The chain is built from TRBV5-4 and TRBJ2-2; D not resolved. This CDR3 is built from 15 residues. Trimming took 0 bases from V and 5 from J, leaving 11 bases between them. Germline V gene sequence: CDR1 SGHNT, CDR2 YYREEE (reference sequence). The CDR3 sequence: CASSLEASATGELFF. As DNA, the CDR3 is TGTGCCAGCAGCTTGGAGGCATCCGCTACCGGGGAGCTGTTTTTT.

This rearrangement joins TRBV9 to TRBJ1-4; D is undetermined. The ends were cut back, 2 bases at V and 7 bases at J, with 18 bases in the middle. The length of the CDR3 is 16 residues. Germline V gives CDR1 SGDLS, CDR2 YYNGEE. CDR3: CASSVYQGLAGEKLFF. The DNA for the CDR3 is TGTGCCAGCAGCGTCTACCAAGGCCTGGCCGGTGAAAAACTGTTTTTT. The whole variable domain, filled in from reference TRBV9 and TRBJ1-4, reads DSGVTQTPKHLITATGQRVTLRCSPRSGDLSVYWYQQSLDQGLQFLIQYYNGEERAKGNILERFSAQQFPDLHSELNLSSLELGDSALYFCASSVYQGLAGEKLFFGSGTQLSVL.

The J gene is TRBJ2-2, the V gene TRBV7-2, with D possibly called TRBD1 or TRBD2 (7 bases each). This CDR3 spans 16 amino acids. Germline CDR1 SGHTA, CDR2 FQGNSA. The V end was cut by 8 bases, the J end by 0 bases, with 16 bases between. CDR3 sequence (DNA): TGTGCCAGCTACGGCCAGGGGGGGGCGAACACCGGGGAGCTGTTTTTT. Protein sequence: CASYGQGGANTGELFF.